The 6 T cell receptor beta chains in this list originate from one sample, sequenced in a study of CD8+CD57+ T cells in acquired aplastic anemia. TCR beta VDJ and CDR3 profiling used genomic DNA as template. TCRdb ran MiXCR on the reads and lists one entry per CDR3 protein. The sample holds under 250,000 distinct CDR3 sequences, 34% seen once. Material: sorted CD4+, CD8+, or CD8+CD57+ T cells (not recorded which) from PBMCs. The origin of the receptors is a human donor in good health, serving as a control.

This clonotype was counted at least ten times. The chain recombines TRBV19 with TRBJ1-6, with 10 bases lining up with TRBD1. V gave up 8 bases and J gave up 9 bases; unmatched junction bases: 7. Germline assignment: CDR1 LNHDA and CDR2 SQIVND (reference sequence). CDR3 size: 14 residues. The CDR3 sequence is CASGRQGARSPLHF. The CDR3 DNA sequence: TGTGCCAGTGGGAGACAGGGGGCCCGTTCACCCCTCCACTTT.

This clonotype was counted many times. This sequence joins TRBV7-8 and TRBJ1-1; possible D gene TRBD1, 5 bases. This CDR3 is built from 16 residues. The germline V gene has CDR1 SGHVS and CDR2 FQNEAQ. The ends were cut back, 1 base at V and 3 bases at J, with 15 bases in the middle. CDR3 DNA: TGTGCCAGCAGCTTAGGCCCGGGGCAGGTGGACACTGAAGCTTTCTTT. This encodes CASSLGPGQVDTEAFF.

This clonotype has just a few counts. A much larger clone lies a single base off, so this may be a read error. The genes are TRBV19 and TRBJ2-7; D is unresolved. CDR1 and CDR2 from the germline V gene are LNHDA and SQIVND (reference sequence). The CDR3 covers 15 residues. The CDR3: CVGSISPTQSYEQYF. DNA of the CDR3: TGTGTCGGTAGTATATCCCCGACACAGTCCTACGAGCAGTACTTC.

The sample holds a few counts of this clonotype. A much larger clone lies one base from this, so it may be a read error. The chain has TRBV20-1 and TRBJ2-7; D not resolved. The CDR3 extends over 14 amino acids. V lost 3 bases, J lost 5 bases, and 17 bases lay in between. The V gene's germline CDR1 is DFQATT and CDR2 SNEGSKA (reference sequence). The CDR3 here is CSASVYTASHEQYF. Here the CDR3 DNA reads TGCAGTGCTAGTGTGTATACAGCATCCCACGAGCAGTACTTC.

On this clonotype: One end of the junction varies from germline; a read error may be responsible. The J gene is TRBJ2-5, the V gene TRBV16; D is perhaps TRBD1 (6 bases). This CDR3 contains 17 residues. From germline, CDR1 is KGHSY and CDR2 FQNENV. CDR3 nucleotide sequence: TGTGCTAGCAGCCAAACAGGGCACCTCGAACGCCAAGAGACCCAGTACTTC. Translating it yields CASSQTGHLERQETQYF.

This clonotype has a handful of counts. V is TRBV5-6 and J is TRBJ2-7; no reliable D call. Looked up from germline, CDR1 is SGHDT and CDR2 is YYEEEE. The V end lost 2 bases, the J end lost 6 bases, and 6 bases lay between the germline ends. The CDR3 consists of 11 residues. The CDR3, as DNA: TGTGCCAGCAGCTTAAGCTCCGAGCAGTACTTC. Protein sequence: CASSLSSEQYF.